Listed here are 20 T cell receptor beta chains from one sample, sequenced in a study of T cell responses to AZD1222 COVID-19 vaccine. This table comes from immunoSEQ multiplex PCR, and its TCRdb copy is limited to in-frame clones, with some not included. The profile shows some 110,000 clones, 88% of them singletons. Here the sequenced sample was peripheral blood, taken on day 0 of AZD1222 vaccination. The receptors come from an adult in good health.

The CDR3 coding sequence is TGTGCATCTCGGGGATCCGGGGAGCTGTTTTTT. Its protein product is CASRGSGELFF. This chain connects TRBV5-8 to TRBJ2-2; D possibly corresponds to TRBD2 (5 bases). In germline, CDR1 is SGHTS, CDR2 YDEGEE. The CDR3 runs 11 residues.

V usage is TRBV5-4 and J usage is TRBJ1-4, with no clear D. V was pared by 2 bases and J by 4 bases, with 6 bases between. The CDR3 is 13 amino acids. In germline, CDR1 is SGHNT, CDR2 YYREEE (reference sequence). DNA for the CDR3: TGTGCCAGCAGCTTAAGCAGTAATGAAAAACTGTTTTTT. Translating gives CASSLSSNEKLFF.

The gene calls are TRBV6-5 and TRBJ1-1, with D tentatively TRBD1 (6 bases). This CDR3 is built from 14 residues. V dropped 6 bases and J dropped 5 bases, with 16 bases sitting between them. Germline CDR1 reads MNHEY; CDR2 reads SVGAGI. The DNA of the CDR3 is TGTGCCAGCAGCTCAGGGGCCTCGAGGACTGAAGCTTTCTTT. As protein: CASSSGASRTEAFF.

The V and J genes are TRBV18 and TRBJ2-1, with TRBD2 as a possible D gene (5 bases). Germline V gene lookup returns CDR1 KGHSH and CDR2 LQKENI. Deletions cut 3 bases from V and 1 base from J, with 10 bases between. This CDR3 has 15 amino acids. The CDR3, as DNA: TGTGCCAGCTCACCGTCGGGGTTGTCCTACAATGAGCAGTTCTTC. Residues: CASSPSGLSYNEQFF.

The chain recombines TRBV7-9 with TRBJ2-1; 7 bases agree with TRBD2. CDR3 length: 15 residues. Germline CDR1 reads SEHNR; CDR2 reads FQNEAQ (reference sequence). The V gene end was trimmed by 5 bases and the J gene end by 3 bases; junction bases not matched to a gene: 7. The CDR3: CASSHSLADYNEQFF. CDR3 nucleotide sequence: TGTGCCAGCAGCCACAGCCTAGCGGACTACAATGAGCAGTTCTTC.

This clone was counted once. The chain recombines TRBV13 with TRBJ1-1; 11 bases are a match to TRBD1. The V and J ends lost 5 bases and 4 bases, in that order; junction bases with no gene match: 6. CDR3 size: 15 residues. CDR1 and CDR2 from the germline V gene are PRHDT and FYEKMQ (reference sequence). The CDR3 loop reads CASSTTGTGGTEAFF. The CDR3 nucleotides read TGTGCCAGCAGCACAACCGGGACAGGGGGCACTGAAGCTTTCTTT.

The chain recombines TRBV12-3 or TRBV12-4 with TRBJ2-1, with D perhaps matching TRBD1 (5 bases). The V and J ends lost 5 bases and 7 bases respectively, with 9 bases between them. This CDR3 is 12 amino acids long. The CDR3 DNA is TGTGCCAGCAGTCATAACAGGAATGAGCAGTTCTTC. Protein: CASSHNRNEQFF.

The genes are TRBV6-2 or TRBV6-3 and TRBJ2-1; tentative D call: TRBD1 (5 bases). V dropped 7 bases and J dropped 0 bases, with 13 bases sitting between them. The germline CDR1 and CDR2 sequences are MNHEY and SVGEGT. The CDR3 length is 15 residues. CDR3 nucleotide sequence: TGTGCCAGCACCCCCCCCGACAGCTCCTACAATGAGCAGTTCTTC. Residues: CASTPPDSSYNEQFF.

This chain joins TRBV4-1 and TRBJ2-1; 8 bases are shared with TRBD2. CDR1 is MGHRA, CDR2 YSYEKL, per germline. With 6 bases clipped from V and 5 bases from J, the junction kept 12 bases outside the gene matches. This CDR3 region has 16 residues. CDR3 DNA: TGCGCCAGCAGACCCACTAGCGGTGTTCGGAACAATGAGCAGTTCTTC. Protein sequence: CASRPTSGVRNNEQFF.

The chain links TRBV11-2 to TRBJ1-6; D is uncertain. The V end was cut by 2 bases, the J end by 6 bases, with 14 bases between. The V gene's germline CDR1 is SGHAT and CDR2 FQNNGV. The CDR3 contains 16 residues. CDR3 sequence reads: CASSLRPRPFNSPLHF. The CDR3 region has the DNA TGTGCCAGCAGCTTACGTCCGCGCCCTTTTAATTCACCCCTCCACTTT.

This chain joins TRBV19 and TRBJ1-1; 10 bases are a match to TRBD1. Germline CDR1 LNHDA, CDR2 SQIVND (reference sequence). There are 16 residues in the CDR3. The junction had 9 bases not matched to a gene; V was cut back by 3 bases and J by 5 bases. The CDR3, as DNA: TGTGCCAGTAGTATTGGGGACAGGGGACGAGGAACTGAAGCTTTCTTT. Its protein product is CASSIGDRGRGTEAFF.

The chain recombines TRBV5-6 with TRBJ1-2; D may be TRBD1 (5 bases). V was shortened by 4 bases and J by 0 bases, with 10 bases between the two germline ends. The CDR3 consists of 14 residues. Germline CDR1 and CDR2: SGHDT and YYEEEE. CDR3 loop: CASSPGATNYGYTF. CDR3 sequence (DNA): TGTGCCAGCAGCCCCGGGGCTACTAACTATGGCTACACCTTC.

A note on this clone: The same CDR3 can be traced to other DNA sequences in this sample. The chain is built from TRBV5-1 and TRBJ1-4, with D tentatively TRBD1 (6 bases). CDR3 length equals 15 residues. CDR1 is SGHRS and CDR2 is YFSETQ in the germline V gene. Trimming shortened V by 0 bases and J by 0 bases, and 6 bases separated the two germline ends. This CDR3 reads CASSLEGATNEKLFF. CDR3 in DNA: TGCGCCAGCAGCTTGGAGGGGGCAACTAATGAAAAACTGTTTTTT. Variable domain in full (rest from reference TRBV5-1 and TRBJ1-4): KAGVTQTPRYLIKTRGQQVTLSCSPISGHRSVSWYQQTPGQGLQFLFEYFSETQRNKGNFPGRFSGRQFSNSRSEMNVSTLELGDSALYLCASSLEGATNEKLFFGSGTQLSVL.

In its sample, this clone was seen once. CDR3 in amino acids: CASSPEFGSNSPLHF. For the CDR3, the DNA is TGCGCCAGCAGCCCAGAGTTCGGAAGTAATTCACCCCTCCACTTT. This chain uses TRBV5-1 with TRBJ1-6; no reliable D call. Germline V CDR1 and CDR2: SGHRS, YFSETQ. V lost 4 bases and J 6 bases, leaving 14 bases between the germline ends. This CDR3 region has 15 residues.

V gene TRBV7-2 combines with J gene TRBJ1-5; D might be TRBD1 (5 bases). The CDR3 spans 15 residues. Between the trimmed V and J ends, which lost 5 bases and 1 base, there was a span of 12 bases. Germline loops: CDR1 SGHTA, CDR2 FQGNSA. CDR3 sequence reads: CASSPQARSNQPQHF. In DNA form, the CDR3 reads TGTGCCAGCAGCCCACAGGCGAGGAGCAATCAGCCCCAGCATTTT.

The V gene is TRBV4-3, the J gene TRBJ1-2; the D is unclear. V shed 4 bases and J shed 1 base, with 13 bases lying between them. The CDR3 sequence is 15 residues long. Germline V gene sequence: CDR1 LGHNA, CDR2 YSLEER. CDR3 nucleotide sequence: TGCGCCAGCAGCCCAACACGGTCCCGTAACTATGGCTACACCTTC. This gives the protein CASSPTRSRNYGYTF.

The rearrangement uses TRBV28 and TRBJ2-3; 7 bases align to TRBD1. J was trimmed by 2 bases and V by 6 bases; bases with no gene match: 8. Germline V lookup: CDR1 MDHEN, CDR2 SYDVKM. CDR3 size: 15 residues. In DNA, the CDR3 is TGTGCCAGCAGCTTCGGACAGGACGCCACAGATACGCAGTATTTT. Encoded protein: CASSFGQDATDTQYF.

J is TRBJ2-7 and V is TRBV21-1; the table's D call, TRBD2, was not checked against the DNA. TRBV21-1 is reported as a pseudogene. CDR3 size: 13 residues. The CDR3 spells CASSKSSGSEQYF. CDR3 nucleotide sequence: TGTGCCAGCAGCAAATCTAGCGGGAGCGAGCAGTACTTC.

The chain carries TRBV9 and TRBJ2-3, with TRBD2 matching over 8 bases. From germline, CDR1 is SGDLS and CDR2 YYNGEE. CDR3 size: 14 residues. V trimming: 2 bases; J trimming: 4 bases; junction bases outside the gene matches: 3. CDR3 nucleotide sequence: TGTGCCAGCAGCGTCGGGACTAGGTCAGATACGCAGTATTTT. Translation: CASSVGTRSDTQYF.

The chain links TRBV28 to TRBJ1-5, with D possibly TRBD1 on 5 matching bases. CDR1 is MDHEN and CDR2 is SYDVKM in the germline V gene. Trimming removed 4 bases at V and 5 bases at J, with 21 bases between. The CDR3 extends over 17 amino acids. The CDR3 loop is CASSSTSPRVYDQPQHF. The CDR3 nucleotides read TGTGCCAGCAGTTCTACCTCCCCCAGGGTGTATGATCAGCCCCAGCATTTT.